This T cell receptor (beta chain) appears in the sequencing data of a study of Ad26.COV2.S vaccination and SARS-CoV-2 variants. Assay used: immunoSEQ multiplex PCR; TCRdb lists only in-frame clones, some missing. Here the sample spans some 320,000 clones, 86% being singletons. The germline V gene encodes CDR1 SGHKS and CDR2 YYEKEE (reference sequence). This CDR3 contains 19 residues. After removal of 3 bases from V and 1 base from J, the junction contained 16 bases not matched to a gene. Documented treatment: 15 to 20 received Ad26.COV2.S at low or high dose, single or two shots; 5 received placebo; per-sample allocation not given. On day 63 after the first injection, vaccine and placebo recipients gave samples. Wuhan-strain spike was delivered by a replication-incompetent Ad26 vector.

The receptor's source is a person between 18 and 59 years old who received the Ad26.COV2.S COVID-19 vaccine or a placebo. The source was peripheral blood, collected in a trial of Ad26.COV2.S vaccine versus placebo. This chain connects TRBV5-5 to TRBJ2-1; 7 bases agree with TRBD1. CDR3 in DNA: TGTGCCAGCAGCTCACGACAGGGAATCCCTTCCTGGTCCTACAATGAGCAGTTCTTC. It specifies CASSSRQGIPSWSYNEQFF.